This T cell receptor (beta chain) is drawn from a study of neurological immune-mediated disorders. Over 190 million TCR-beta sequences from 15-18 subjects came out of each sequencing run. TCRdb itself ran the 5' RACE reads through MiXCR, one entry per CDR3 protein. Of tens of thousands of distinct CDR3 sequences listed, 9% to 10% were seen once; the top ten hold 1.6%. Time point indicated: longitudinal time-point 1 (baseline). J was trimmed by 3 bases and V by 5 bases; bases with no gene match: 8. Per germline, CDR1 SGHTA and CDR2 FQGTGA. The CDR3 is 16 amino acids. This clonotype was observed a handful of times.

The V gene is TRBV7-3, the J gene TRBJ2-1, with 9 nucleotides matching TRBD2. Material: PBMCs. The receptor was isolated from a woman between 40 and 50 years old in good health. In nucleotides, the CDR3 is TGTGCCAGCAGCCTCGGCGGTAGCGGGGGCTACAATGAGCAGTTCTTC. It is translated as CASSLGGSGGYNEQFF.